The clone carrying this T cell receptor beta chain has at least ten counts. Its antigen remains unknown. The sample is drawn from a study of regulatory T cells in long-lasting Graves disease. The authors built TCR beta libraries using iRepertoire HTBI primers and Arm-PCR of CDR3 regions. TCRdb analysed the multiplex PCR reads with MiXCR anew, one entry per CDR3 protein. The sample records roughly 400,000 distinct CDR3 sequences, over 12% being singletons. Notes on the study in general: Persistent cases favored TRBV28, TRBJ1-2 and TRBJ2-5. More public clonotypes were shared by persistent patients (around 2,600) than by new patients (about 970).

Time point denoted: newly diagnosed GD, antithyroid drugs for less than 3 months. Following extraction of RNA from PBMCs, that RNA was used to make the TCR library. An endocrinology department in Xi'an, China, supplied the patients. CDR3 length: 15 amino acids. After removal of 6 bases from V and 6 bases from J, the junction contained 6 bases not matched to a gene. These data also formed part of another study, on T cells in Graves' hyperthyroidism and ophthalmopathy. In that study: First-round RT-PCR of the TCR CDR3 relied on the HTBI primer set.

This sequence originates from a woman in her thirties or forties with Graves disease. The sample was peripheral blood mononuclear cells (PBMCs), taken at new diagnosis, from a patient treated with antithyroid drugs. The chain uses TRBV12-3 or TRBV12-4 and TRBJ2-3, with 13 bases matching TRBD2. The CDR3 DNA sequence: TGTGCCAGCAGCCTCGGACTAGCGGGAGCTGATACGCAGTATTTT. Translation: CASSLGLAGADTQYF.